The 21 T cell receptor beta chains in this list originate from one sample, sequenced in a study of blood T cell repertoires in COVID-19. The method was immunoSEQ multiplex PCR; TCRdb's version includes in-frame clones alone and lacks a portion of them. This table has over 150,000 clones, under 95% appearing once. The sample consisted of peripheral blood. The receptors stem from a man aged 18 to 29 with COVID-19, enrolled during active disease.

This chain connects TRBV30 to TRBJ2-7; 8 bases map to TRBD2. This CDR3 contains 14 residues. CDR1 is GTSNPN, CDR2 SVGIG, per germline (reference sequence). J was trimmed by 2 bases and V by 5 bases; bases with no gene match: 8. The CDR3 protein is CAWRGLDKTYEQYF. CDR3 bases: TGTGCCTGGCGGGGACTAGACAAAACCTACGAGCAGTACTTC.

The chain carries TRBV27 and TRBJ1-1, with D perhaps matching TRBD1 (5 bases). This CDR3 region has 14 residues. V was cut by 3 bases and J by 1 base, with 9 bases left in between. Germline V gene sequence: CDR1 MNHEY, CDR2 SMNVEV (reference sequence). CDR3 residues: CASSFLQGNTEAFF. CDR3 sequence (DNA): TGTGCCAGCAGTTTCCTCCAGGGGAACACTGAAGCTTTCTTT.

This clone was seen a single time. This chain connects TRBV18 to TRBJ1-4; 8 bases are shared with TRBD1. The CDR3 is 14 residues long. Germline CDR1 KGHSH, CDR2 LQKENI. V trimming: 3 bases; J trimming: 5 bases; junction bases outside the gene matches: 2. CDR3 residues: CASSPGQENEKLFF. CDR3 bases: TGTGCCAGCTCACCGGGACAGGAGAATGAAAAACTGTTTTTT.

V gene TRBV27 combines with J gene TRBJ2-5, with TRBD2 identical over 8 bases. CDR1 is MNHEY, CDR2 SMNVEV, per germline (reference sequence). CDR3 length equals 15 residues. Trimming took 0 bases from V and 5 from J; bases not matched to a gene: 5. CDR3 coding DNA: TGTGCCAGCAGTTTATCAGCGGGAGCCGTGGAGACCCAGTACTTC. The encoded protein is CASSLSAGAVETQYF.

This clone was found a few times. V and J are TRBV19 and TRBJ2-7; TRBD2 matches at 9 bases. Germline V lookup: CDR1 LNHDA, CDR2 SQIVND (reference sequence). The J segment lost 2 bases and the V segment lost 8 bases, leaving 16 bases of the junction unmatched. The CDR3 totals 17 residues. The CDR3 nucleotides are TGTGCCAGTTCTTTGAGGCTAGCGGGATCGGAGGCCTACGAGCAGTACTTC. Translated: CASSLRLAGSEAYEQYF.

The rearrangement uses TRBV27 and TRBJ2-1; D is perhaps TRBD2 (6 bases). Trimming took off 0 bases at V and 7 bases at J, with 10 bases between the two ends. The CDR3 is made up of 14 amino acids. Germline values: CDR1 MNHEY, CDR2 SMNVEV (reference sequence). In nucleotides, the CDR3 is TGTGCCAGCAGTTTATCCCCAGGAGGGAATGAGCAGTTCTTC. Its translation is CASSLSPGGNEQFF.

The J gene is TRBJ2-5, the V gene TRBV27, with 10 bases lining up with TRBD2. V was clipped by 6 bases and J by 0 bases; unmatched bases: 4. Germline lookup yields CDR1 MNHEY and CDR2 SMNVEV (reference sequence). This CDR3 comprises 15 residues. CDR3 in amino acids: CASRPGLANQETQYF. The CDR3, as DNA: TGTGCCAGCAGGCCGGGACTAGCGAACCAAGAGACCCAGTACTTC.

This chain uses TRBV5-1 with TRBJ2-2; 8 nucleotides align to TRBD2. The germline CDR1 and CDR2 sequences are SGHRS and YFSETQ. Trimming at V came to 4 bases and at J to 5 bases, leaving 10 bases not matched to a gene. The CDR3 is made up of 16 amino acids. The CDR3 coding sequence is TGCGCCAGCAGCCCGAGAAGCGGGAGTCGTACCGGGGAGCTGTTTTTT. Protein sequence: CASSPRSGSRTGELFF.

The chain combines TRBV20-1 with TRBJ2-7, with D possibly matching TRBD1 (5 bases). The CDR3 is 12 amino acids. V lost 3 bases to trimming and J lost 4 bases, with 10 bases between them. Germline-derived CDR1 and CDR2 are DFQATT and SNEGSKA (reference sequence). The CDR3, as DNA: TGCAGTGCTAGTAGGCAGGGATACGAGCAGTACTTC. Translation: CSASRQGYEQYF.

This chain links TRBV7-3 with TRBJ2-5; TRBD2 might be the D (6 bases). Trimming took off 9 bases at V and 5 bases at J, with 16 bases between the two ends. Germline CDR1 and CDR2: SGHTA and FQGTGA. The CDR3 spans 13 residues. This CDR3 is CASLLCGTETQYF. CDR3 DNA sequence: TGTGCCAGTCTACTGTGCGGGACGGAGACCCAGTACTTC.

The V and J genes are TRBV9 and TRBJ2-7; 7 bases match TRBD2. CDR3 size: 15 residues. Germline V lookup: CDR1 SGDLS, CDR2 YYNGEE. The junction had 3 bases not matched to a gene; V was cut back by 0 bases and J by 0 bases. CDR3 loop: CASSVGGDYSYEQYF. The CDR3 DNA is TGTGCCAGCAGCGTAGGGGGGGACTACTCCTACGAGCAGTACTTC.

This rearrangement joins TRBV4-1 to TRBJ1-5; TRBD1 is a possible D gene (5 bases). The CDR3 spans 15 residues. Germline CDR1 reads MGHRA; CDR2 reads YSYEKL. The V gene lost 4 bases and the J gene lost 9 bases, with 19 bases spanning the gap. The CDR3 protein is CASSLIDKGRGPQHF. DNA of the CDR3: TGCGCCAGCAGCCTAATAGACAAAGGTAGGGGGCCCCAGCATTTT.

This CDR3 reads CASSFRHLTGTYEQYF. The CDR3 DNA sequence: TGTGCCAGCAGTTTCCGGCACCTGACAGGTACCTACGAGCAGTACTTC. The chain has TRBV6-5 and TRBJ2-7; tentatively, D is TRBD1 (6 bases). Germline V lookup: CDR1 MNHEY, CDR2 SVGAGI. V lost 4 bases and J 2 bases, leaving 18 bases between the germline ends. The CDR3 is made up of 16 amino acids.

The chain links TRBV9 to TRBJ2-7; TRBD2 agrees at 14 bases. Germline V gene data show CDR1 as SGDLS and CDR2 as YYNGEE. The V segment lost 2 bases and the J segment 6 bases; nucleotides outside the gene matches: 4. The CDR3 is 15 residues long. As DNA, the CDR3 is TGTGCCAGCAGCGTCGAGGGACTAGCGGGAGTCGAGCAGTACTTC. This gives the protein CASSVEGLAGVEQYF.

CDR3 in DNA: TGTGCCAGCAGCTTAGAAGCGGGTCCCTACGAGCAGTACTTC. Protein sequence: CASSLEAGPYEQYF. V gene TRBV7-2 combines with J gene TRBJ2-7; possible D gene TRBD2, 6 bases. In germline, CDR1 is SGHTA, CDR2 FQGNSA. The CDR3 extends over 14 amino acids. V was clipped by 1 base and J by 2 bases, with 9 bases between them. Using reference TRBV7-2 and TRBJ2-7 for the parts outside the CDR3, the full variable domain is GAGVSQSPSNKVTEKGKDVELRCDPISGHTALYWYRQSLGQGLEFLIYFQGNSAPDKSGLPSDRFSAERTGGSVSTLTIQRTQQEDSAVYLCASSLEAGPYEQYFGPGTRLTVT.

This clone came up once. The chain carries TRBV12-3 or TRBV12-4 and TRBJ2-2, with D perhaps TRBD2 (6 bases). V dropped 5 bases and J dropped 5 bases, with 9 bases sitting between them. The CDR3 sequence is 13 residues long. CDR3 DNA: TGTGCCAGCAGTCAGAGCGGGACCGGGGAGCTGTTTTTT. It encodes CASSQSGTGELFF.

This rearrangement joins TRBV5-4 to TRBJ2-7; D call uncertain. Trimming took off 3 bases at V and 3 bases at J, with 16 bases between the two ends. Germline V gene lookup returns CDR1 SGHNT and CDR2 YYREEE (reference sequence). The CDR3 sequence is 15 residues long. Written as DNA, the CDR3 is TGTGCCAGCAGCTCGCCGGGTACGGGTGGCTACGAGCAGTACTTC. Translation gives CASSSPGTGGYEQYF.

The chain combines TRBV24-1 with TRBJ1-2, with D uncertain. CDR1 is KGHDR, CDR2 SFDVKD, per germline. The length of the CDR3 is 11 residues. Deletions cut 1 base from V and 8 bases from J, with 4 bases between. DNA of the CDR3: TGTGCCACCAGTGATTTCGAGGGCTACACCTTC. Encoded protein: CATSDFEGYTF.

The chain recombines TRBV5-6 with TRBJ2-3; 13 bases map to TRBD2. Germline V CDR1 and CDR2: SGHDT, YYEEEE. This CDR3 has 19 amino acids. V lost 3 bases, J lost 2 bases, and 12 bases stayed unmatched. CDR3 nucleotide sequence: TGTGCCAGCAGCTCCCCCTCTGGACTAGCGGGAGCAGCCACAGATACGCAGTATTTT. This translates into CASSSPSGLAGAATDTQYF.

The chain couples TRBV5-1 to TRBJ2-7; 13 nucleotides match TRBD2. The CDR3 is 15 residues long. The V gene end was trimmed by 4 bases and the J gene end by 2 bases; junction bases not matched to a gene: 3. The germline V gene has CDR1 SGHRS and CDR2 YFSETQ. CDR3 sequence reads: CASSMGLAGTYEQYF. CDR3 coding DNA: TGCGCCAGCAGCATGGGACTAGCGGGGACCTACGAGCAGTACTTC.

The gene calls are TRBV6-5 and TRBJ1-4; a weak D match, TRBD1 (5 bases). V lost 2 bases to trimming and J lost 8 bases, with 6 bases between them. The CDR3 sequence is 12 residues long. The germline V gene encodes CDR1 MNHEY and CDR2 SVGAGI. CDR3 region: CASSYNREKLFF. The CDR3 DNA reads TGTGCCAGCAGTTACAACAGGGAAAAACTGTTTTTT.